Each of the 2 T cell receptor beta chains below was sequenced from the same sample in a study of shared T cell receptors in the human thymus. Clones were read by immunoSEQ multiplex PCR, and TCRdb kept only the in-frame ones, dropping some. The data show more than 550,000 clones, around 87% seen once. These data are also associated with another study on human thymus T cells.

The specimen sequenced was thymocytes. The receptors were sampled from a boy younger than two with a congenital heart defect.

J is TRBJ1-5 and V is TRBV6-1; D is unclear. V gave up 0 bases and J gave up 7 bases, with 10 bases separating them. This CDR3 is built from 14 residues. The V gene's germline CDR1 is MNHNS and CDR2 SASEGT. As DNA, the CDR3 is TGTGCCAGCAGTGAAGCGCTACTGTGGCAGCCCCAGCATTTT. Encoded protein: CASSEALLWQPQHF.

This chain connects TRBV5-8 to TRBJ1-1; D is undetermined. V was clipped by 10 bases and J by 1 base, with 11 bases between them. This CDR3 spans 12 amino acids. Germline V gives CDR1 SGHTS, CDR2 YDEGEE. CDR3 sequence reads: CAQTGPNTEAFF. CDR3 DNA sequence: TGTGCCCAGACTGGCCCGAACACTGAAGCTTTCTTT.